This T cell receptor (beta chain) was recovered during a study of chemoradiotherapy in HPV16-positive cancers. About the research overall: Candidate HPV-specific clones and shared TCR motifs came from a couple of HPV16-positive patients.

CDR1 is LNHDA and CDR2 is SQIVND in the germline V gene (reference sequence). V lost 3 bases and J lost 5, with 13 bases in between. This CDR3 comprises 14 residues. General study points: In HPV16-positive patients, HPV-responsive T-cell expansion tracked better recurrence-free survival. HPV-specific T cells were functionally defined from only two HPV16-positive patients.

Comments on this clone: Its target is not known.

Repeated repertoire sampling spanned the course of chemoradiotherapy. Assay used: immunoSEQ multiplex PCR; TCRdb lists only in-frame clones, some missing. This table holds under 2,500 clones, around 90% found once. The V gene is TRBV19, the J gene TRBJ1-1; the D is unclear. The sample in question was tumor tissue, obtained from a patient who underwent chemoradiotherapy. This TCR was recovered from a human donor with HPV-associated anogenital cancer. CDR3 in DNA: TGTGCCAGTAGTATCTTAGGGAGCGGTACTGAAGCTTTCTTT. Protein sequence: CASSILGSGTEAFF.